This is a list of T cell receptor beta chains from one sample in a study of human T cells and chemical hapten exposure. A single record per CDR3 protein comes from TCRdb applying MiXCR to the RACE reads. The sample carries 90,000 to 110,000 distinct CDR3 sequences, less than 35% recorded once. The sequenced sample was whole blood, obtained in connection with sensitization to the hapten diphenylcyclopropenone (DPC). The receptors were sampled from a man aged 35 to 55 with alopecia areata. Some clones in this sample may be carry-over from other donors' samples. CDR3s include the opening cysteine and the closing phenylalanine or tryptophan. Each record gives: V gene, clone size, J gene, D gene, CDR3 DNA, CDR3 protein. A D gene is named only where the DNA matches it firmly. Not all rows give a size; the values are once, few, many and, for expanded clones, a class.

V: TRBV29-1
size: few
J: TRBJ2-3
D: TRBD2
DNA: TGCAGCGGTGTGTCGGACCGACTAGCGTCCACAGATACGCAGTATTTT
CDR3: CSGVSDRLASTDTQYF

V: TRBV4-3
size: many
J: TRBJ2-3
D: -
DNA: TGCGCCAGCAGCCAAGTGGGGAACAGGGCGAGTTTGTATTTT
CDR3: CASSQVGNRASLYF

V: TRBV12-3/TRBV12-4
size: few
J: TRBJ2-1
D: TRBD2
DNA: TGTGCCAGCAAGAGCCTAACAAGCGGGAGGGCCTTGAATGAGCAGTTCTTC
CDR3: CASKSLTSGRALNEQFF

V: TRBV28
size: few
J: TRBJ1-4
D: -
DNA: TGTGCCAGCAGCCTCCGATCCCTAAGGGACGGCGAAAAACTGTTTTTT
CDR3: CASSLRSLRDGEKLFF

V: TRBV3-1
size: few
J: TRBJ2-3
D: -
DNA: TGTGCCAGCAGCATGAAAGGGGCTCCGGCTAGCACAGATACGCAGTATTTT
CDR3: CASSMKGAPASTDTQYF

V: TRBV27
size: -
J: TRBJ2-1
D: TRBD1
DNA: TGTGCCAGCAGGAATATATATTCGGGACAGAGCTCCTACAATGAGCAGTTCTTC
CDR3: CASRNIYSGQSSYNEQFF

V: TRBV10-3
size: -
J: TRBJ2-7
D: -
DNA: TGTGCCATCAGTGAATCGCCAGCTAGTCGGTACGAGCAGTACTTC
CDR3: CAISESPASRYEQYF

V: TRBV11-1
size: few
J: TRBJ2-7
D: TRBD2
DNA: TGTGCCAGCAGCCGGAGCGGGAGCTCCTACGAGCAGTACTTC
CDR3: CASSRSGSSYEQYF

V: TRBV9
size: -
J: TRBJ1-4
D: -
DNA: TGTGCCAGCAGTCGAGGGAACCACGAAAAACTGTTTTTT
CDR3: CASSRGNHEKLFF

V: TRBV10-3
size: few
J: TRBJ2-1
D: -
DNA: TGTGCCACCCAAGCGGGCCCGGCCTACAATGAGCAGTTCTTC
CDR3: CATQAGPAYNEQFF

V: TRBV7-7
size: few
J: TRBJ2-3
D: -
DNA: TGTGCTAGCGCGGGCCGGACAGAGCCCACAGATACGCAGTATTTT
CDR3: CASAGRTEPTDTQYF

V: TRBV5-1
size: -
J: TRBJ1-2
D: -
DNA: TGCGCCAGCAGCTTGCCGGGGGCGCACTCTCTTGATGGCTACACCTTC
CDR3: CASSLPGAHSLDGYTF

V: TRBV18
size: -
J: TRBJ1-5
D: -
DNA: TGTGCCAGCTCACTCCGGGACGGAACATATAGCAATCAGCCCCAGCATTTT
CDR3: CASSLRDGTYSNQPQHF

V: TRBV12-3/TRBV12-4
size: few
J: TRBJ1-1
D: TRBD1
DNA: TGTGCCAGCAGTTACGGACAGGGGGTTGAAGCTTTCTTT
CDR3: CASSYGQGVEAFF

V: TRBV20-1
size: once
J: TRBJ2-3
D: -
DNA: TGCAGTGTTTCCAGCGCTCGCACAGATACGCAGTATTTT
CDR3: CSVSSARTDTQYF

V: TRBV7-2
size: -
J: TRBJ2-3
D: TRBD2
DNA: TGTGCCAGCAGCTCCCTAGCGGAGTACACAGATACGCAGTATTTT
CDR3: CASSSLAEYTDTQYF

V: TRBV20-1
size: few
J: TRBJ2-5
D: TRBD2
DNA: TGCAGTGCTTTGAGCAGCGGGAGGGCCGGAGAGACCCAGTACTTC
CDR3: CSALSSGRAGETQYF

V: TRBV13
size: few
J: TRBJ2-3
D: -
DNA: TGTGCCAGCAGCGACGAAGTGATGGATACGCAGTATTTT
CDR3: CASSDEVMDTQYF

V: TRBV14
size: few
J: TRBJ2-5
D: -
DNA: TGTGCCAGCAGCCAAGTTCGGAGCGCCCAGGGAACCCAGTACTTC
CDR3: CASSQVRSAQGTQYF

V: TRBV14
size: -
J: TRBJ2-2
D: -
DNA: TGTGCCAGCAGCCAAGATCGAAGGAACACCGGGGAGCTGTTTTTT
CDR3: CASSQDRRNTGELFF

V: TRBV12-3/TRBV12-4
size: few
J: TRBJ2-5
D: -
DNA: TGTGCCAGCTCAACACTTGTTGGGGAGACCCAGTACTTC
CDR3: CASSTLVGETQYF

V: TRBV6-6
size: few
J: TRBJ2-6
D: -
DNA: TGTGCCAGCAGTTTCGCCATAGCCGCGCTAGGGGCCAACGTCCTGACTTTC
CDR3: CASSFAIAALGANVLTF

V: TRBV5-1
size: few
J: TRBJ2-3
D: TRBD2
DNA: TGCGCCAGCAGCTTGGTACCTAGCGGGAGTGGGGATACGCAGTATTTT
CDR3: CASSLVPSGSGDTQYF

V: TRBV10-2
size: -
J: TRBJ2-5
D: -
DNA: TGCGCCAGCAGTGAACGGCTCGAGACCCAGTACTTC
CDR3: CASSERLETQYF

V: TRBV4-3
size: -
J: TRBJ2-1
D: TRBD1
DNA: TGCGCCAGCAGCGCCGACAGGGGGTTCTCCTACAATGAGCAGTTCTTC
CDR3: CASSADRGFSYNEQFF

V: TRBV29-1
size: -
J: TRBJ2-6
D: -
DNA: TGCAGCGTTGAACGGGGAATTGGGGCCAACGTCCTGACTTTC
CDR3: CSVERGIGANVLTF

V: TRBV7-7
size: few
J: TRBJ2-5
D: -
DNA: TGTGCTAGCAGCTTAGCGGGGACCGGGACAGTCCAAGAGACCCAGTACTTC
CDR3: CASSLAGTGTVQETQYF

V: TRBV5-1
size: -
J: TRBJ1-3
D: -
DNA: TGCGCCAGCAGCTTGATGGCAGCTCGCTCTGGAAACACCATATATTTT
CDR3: CASSLMAARSGNTIYF

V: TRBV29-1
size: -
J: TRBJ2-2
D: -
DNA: TGCAGCTCCCGGTTAGCAGGGACCGGGGAGCTGTTTTTT
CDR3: CSSRLAGTGELFF

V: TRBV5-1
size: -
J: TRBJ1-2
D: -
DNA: TGCGCCAGCAGCTTGGGTTGGGACCTGGAGGGCTACACCTTC
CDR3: CASSLGWDLEGYTF

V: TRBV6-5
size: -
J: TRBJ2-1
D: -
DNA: TGTGCCAGCAGTTATGCTGCGCGAGGTGGAAATAAGCAGTTCTTC
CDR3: CASSYAARGGNKQFF

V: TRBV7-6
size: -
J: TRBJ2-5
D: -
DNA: TGTGCCAGCACGTCGAATGGGGCCCAAGAGACCCAGTACTTC
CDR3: CASTSNGAQETQYF

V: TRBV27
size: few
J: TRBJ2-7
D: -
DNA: TGTGCCAGCAGTTTTAAGGGGAGTCCGGTGTACGAGCAGTACTTC
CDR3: CASSFKGSPVYEQYF

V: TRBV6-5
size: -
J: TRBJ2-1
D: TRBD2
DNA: TGTGCCAGCAGTTACGCGACCACTATTCTAGCGGGAGGTAGCTCCTACAATGAGCAGTTCTTC
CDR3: CASSYATTILAGGSSYNEQFF

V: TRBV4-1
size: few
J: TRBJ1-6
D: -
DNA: TGCGCCAGCAGTACGGAGGGAGAGGTCGACTCCTATAATTCACCCCTCCACTTT
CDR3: CASSTEGEVDSYNSPLHF

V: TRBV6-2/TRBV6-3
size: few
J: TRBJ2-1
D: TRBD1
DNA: TGTGCCAGCAGTTCGGGACAGGGTTACAATGAGCAGTTCTTC
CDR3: CASSSGQGYNEQFF

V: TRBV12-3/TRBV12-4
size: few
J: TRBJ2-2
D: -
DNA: TGTGCCAGCACCTCCCAGGGAATCGCCGGGGAGCTGTTTTTT
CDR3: CASTSQGIAGELFF

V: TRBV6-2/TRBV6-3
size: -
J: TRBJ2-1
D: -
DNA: TGTGCCAGCAGTTACTTCGGTACGAGCTCCTACAATGAGCAGTTCTTC
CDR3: CASSYFGTSSYNEQFF